The rows below give T cell receptor beta chains drawn from one sample of a study of identical twins. TCRdb called the 5' RACE reads again in MiXCR, with one record for every CDR3 protein. This table has some 660,000 distinct CDR3 sequences, 8.6% appearing once. The same data also went into a second study, on yellow fever vaccine responses in identical twins.

The sample comprised PBMCs. The receptors were sampled from a woman between 18 and 29 years old in good health. CDR3s include the opening cysteine and the closing phenylalanine or tryptophan. A D gene is named only where the DNA matches it firmly. Size tells how often a clone was seen (once, few, many) or the class of an expanded clone, and some rows leave it out.

d_gene	v_gene	abundance	len	j_gene	CDR3aa	CDR3nt
TRBD2	TRBV20-1	few	15	TRBJ2-7	CSAQGLAGGGYEQYF	TGCAGTGCTCAAGGACTAGCGGGAGGGGGTTACGAGCAGTACTTC
TRBD2	TRBV19	NA	14	TRBJ2-1	CASSGTSLVHEQFF	TGTGCCAGTAGTGGGACTAGCCTTGTCCATGAGCAGTTCTTC
NA	TRBV29-1	few	13	TRBJ2-5	CSVEQGIQETQYF	TGCAGCGTTGAACAGGGAATTCAAGAGACCCAGTACTTC
TRBD1	TRBV24-1	few	17	TRBJ2-1	CATSDLRTGGFYNEQFF	TGTGCCACCAGTGATTTAAGGACAGGGGGCTTCTACAATGAGCAGTTCTTC
NA	TRBV2	NA	10	TRBJ2-7	CASDSYEQYF	TGTGCCTCCGACTCCTACGAGCAGTACTTC
TRBD1	TRBV20-1	NA	14	TRBJ2-1	CSAGALTGVNEQFF	TGCAGTGCGGGGGCCTTAACAGGGGTCAATGAGCAGTTCTTC
NA	TRBV20-1	many	11	TRBJ2-5	CSAINKGTQYF	TGCAGTGCTATAAATAAGGGGACCCAGTACTTC
TRBD2	TRBV7-2	few	16	TRBJ2-3	CASSLRSGGRTDTQYF	TGTGCCAGCAGCCTTAGGAGCGGGGGACGCACAGATACGCAGTATTTT
NA	TRBV6-5	NA	15	TRBJ2-1	CASSYSKGRVWEQFF	TGTGCCAGCAGTTACTCGAAGGGGCGGGTTTGGGAGCAGTTCTTC
NA	TRBV7-6	NA	15	TRBJ2-3	CASSLASAQGDTQYF	TGTGCCAGCAGCTTAGCCAGCGCCCAGGGGGATACGCAGTATTTT
NA	TRBV3-1	many	16	TRBJ1-2	CASSQDVRPGTYGYTF	TGTGCCAGCAGCCAAGATGTCCGTCCAGGGACCTATGGCTACACCTTC
TRBD2	TRBV11-2	NA	15	TRBJ2-3	CASSLLTGGADTQYF	TGTGCCAGCAGCTTATTGACTGGGGGGGCAGATACGCAGTATTTT
NA	TRBV7-9	NA	15	TRBJ2-2	CASSLERGRRGELFF	TGTGCCAGCAGCTTAGAGAGGGGACGCCGGGGGGAGCTGTTTTTT
NA	TRBV7-8	few	15	TRBJ2-1	CASRPTGAGRNEQFF	TGTGCCAGCAGACCCACGGGGGCAGGGAGGAATGAGCAGTTCTTC
TRBD2	TRBV6-2/TRBV6-3	few	20	TRBJ2-7	CASSYRGKTSGTSGSYEQYF	TGTGCCAGCAGTTACCGGGGTAAAACCTCCGGGACTAGCGGCTCCTACGAGCAGTACTTC
TRBD2	TRBV14	many	14	TRBJ2-5	CASSRLAGVETQYF	TGTGCCAGCAGCCGACTAGCGGGGGTCGAGACCCAGTACTTC
NA	TRBV9	few	15	TRBJ2-2	CASSVKVKDTGELFF	TGTGCCAGCAGCGTAAAAGTAAAGGACACCGGGGAGCTGTTTTTT
NA	TRBV7-9	few	14	TRBJ2-3	CASSLDDSRDTQYF	TGTGCCAGCAGCTTAGACGACTCCCGGGATACGCAGTATTTT
TRBD1	TRBV29-1	NA	11	TRBJ2-5	CSGNRGLDQYF	TGCAGCGGGAACAGGGGGCTTGACCAGTACTTC
TRBD2	TRBV6-2/TRBV6-3	NA	16	TRBJ2-7	CASTFPGTSGSYEQYF	TGTGCCAGCACCTTCCCCGGGACTAGCGGGAGCTACGAGCAGTACTTC
NA	TRBV20-1	NA	15	TRBJ2-1	CSAPRVGLTNNEQFF	TGCAGTGCTCCCCGAGTGGGATTAACTAACAATGAGCAGTTCTTC
TRBD2	TRBV6-1	few	15	TRBJ2-3	CASSPGLAGIDTQYF	TGTGCCAGCAGCCCGGGACTAGCGGGTATAGATACGCAGTATTTT
NA	TRBV3-1	few	15	TRBJ2-6	CASSLSPSGANVLTF	TGTGCCAGCAGCCTTTCGCCCTCTGGGGCCAACGTCCTGACTTTC
NA	TRBV6-1	NA	13	TRBJ2-7	CASRIRGLYEQYF	TGTGCCAGCAGGATCCGGGGCCTGTACGAGCAGTACTTC
NA	TRBV15	many	12	TRBJ2-7	CATSRDQTSKYF	TGTGCCACCAGCAGAGATCAAACCTCGAAGTACTTC
NA	TRBV7-8	many	14	TRBJ2-1	CASSLVDSYNEQFF	TGTGCCAGCAGCTTAGTTGACTCCTACAATGAGCAGTTCTTC
NA	TRBV7-2	NA	17	TRBJ2-3	CASSLVGWWDVTDTQYF	TGTGCCAGCAGCTTAGTGGGGTGGTGGGATGTGACAGATACGCAGTATTTT
TRBD2	TRBV2	NA	13	TRBJ2-5	CASDGGRGETQYF	TGTGCCAGCGATGGAGGGCGGGGGGAGACCCAGTACTTC
NA	TRBV4-2	many	14	TRBJ2-2	CASSQGDGTGELFF	TGTGCCAGCAGCCAAGGAGACGGCACCGGGGAGCTGTTTTTT
TRBD2	TRBV18	few	15	TRBJ2-7	CASSPPSSGRGEQYF	TGTGCCAGCTCACCACCCTCTAGCGGGAGGGGAGAGCAGTACTTC
NA	TRBV2	many	18	TRBJ1-4	CASSEIRGWGRTNEKLFF	TGTGCCAGCAGTGAAATACGAGGTTGGGGGAGAACTAATGAAAAACTGTTTTTT
NA	TRBV5-8	NA	15	TRBJ2-7	CASSPSLDKYYEQYF	TGTGCCAGCAGCCCCTCCCTGGACAAGTACTACGAGCAGTACTTC
TRBD2	TRBV10-3	many	15	TRBJ2-5	CAISEPGRGEETQYF	TGTGCCATCAGTGAGCCGGGGAGGGGAGAAGAGACCCAGTACTTC
NA	TRBV9	NA	17	TRBJ2-1	CASSVAGAQRSYNEQFF	TGTGCCAGCAGCGTAGCAGGAGCTCAGCGGTCCTACAATGAGCAGTTCTTC
NA	TRBV7-9	NA	13	TRBJ2-7	CASSLGVSGKQYF	TGTGCCAGCAGCTTAGGAGTTTCGGGGAAGCAGTACTTC
NA	TRBV14	NA	16	TRBJ2-7	CASSHGARQRTYEQYF	TGTGCCAGCAGCCACGGGGCAAGACAGCGGACCTACGAGCAGTACTTC
NA	TRBV10-3	NA	14	TRBJ2-5	CAISGFAGQETQYF	TGTGCCATCAGTGGCTTCGCGGGGCAAGAGACCCAGTACTTC
NA	TRBV28	NA	15	TRBJ1-1	CASSSPGLENTEAFF	TGTGCCAGCAGTTCGCCGGGACTCGAGAACACTGAAGCTTTCTTT
TRBD2	TRBV27	NA	20	TRBJ2-3	CASSPEPRRQTSGSTDTQYF	TGTGCCAGCAGTCCCGAACCCCGACGCCAGACTAGCGGGAGCACAGATACGCAGTATTTT
NA	TRBV9	NA	18	TRBJ2-3	CASSVDPSGWSTPDTQYF	TGTGCCAGCAGCGTAGACCCCTCGGGATGGAGTACGCCAGATACGCAGTATTTT